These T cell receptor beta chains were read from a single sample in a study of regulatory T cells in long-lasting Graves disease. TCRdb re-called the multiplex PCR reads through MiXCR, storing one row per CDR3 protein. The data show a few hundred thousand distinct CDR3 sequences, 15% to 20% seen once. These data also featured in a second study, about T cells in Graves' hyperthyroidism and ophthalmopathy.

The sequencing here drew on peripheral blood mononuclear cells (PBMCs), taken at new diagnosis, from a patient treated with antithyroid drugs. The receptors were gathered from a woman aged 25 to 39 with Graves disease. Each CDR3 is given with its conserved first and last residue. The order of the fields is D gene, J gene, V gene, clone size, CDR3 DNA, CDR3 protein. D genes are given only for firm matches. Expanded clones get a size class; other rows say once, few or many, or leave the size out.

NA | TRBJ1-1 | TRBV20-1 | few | TGCAGTGCGTCCCCAGGGATATCATATGAAGCTTTCTTT | CSASPGISYEAFF
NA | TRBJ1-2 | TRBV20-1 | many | TGCAGTGCTTCTCCCGGAAGGGACGGCTCTTCCTATGGCTACACCTTC | CSASPGRDGSSYGYTF
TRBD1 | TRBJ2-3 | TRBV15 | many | TGTGCCACCAGCAGGGACAGGGAGATGGGCACAGATACGCAGTATTTT | CATSRDREMGTDTQYF
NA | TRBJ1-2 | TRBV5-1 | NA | TGCGCCAGCAGCTTGGGGTTTAACGAGGGCTATGGCTACACCTTC | CASSLGFNEGYGYTF
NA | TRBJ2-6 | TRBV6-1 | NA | TGTGCCAGCAGTGAAAATTTCGGGGGCAGGGCCAACGTCCTGACTTTC | CASSENFGGRANVLTF
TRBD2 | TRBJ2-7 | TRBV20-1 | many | TGCAGTGCAACTGATGTAAGCGGGGGTAGCTCCTACGAGCAGTACTTC | CSATDVSGGSSYEQYF
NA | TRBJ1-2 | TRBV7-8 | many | TGTGCCAGCAGCTTAGCGCGGACAATCGTCGCTTCCATCGATGGCTACACCTTC | CASSLARTIVASIDGYTF
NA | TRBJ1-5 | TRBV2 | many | TGTGCCAGCAGTGACGGTCGTAATCAGCCCCAGCATTTT | CASSDGRNQPQHF
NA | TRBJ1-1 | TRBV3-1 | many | TGTGCCAGCAGCCAAGATGGGGGGACTGAAGCTTTCTTT | CASSQDGGTEAFF
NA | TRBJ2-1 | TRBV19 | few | TGTGCCAGTGCTTCCATCGGGATACCTTCGAATGAGCAGTTCTTC | CASASIGIPSNEQFF
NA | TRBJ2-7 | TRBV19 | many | TGTGCCAGTAGTATGCGGGTGGGGACCTACGAGCAGTACTTC | CASSMRVGTYEQYF
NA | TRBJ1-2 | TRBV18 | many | TGTGCCAGCTCACCAGGGAGGGCGGAAAACTATGGCTACACCTTC | CASSPGRAENYGYTF
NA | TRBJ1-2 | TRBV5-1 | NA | TGCGCCAGCTCGGGGCCGCCAGGGAGCTATGGCTACACCTTC | CASSGPPGSYGYTF
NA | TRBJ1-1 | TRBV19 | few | TGTGCCAGTAGTATTGGCGGGGTAACTGAAGCTTTCTTT | CASSIGGVTEAFF
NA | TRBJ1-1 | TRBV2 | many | TGTGCCAGCAGTGATGGGGGGAATACCAACACTGAAGCTTTCTTT | CASSDGGNTNTEAFF
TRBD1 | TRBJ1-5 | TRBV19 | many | TGTGCCAGTAATGGAAGACAGGGGGGTCAGCCCCAGCATTTT | CASNGRQGGQPQHF
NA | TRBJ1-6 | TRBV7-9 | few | TGTGCCAGCAGCTCCACGCAAGGGAGCTCCTATAATTCACCCCTCCACTTT | CASSSTQGSSYNSPLHF
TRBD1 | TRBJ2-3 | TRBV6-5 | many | TGTGCCAGCAGTTACTCCAGGACAGGGGCTGGCACAGATACGCAGTATTTT | CASSYSRTGAGTDTQYF
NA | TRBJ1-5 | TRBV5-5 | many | TGTGCCAGCAGCTTGGGGGACCAGCCCCAGCATTTT | CASSLGDQPQHF
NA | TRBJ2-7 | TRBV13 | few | TGTGCCAGCAGCTTATCCGGGGACTCCTACGAGCAGTACTTC | CASSLSGDSYEQYF
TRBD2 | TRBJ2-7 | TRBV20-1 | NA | TGCAGTGCTGTAGCGGGGGGCCTCTACGAGCAGTACTTC | CSAVAGGLYEQYF
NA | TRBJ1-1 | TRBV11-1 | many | TGTGCCAGCAGCCGTGACCTGACAGGTCTTGAAGCTTTCTTT | CASSRDLTGLEAFF
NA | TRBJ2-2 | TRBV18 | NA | TGTGCCAGCTCACCAAAGAGGGGCGGGGAGCTGTTTTTT | CASSPKRGGELFF
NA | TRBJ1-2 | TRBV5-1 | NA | TGCGCCAGCAGCTATTGGGGGGTGGACTATGGCTACACCTTC | CASSYWGVDYGYTF
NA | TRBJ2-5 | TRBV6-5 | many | TGTGCCAGCAGTTACCGAGCGGTGGTAGAGACCCAGTACTTC | CASSYRAVVETQYF
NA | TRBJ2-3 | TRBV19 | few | TGTGCCAGTACCTATCGGGCCCGCGGGTTGGGTACGCAGTATTTT | CASTYRARGLGTQYF